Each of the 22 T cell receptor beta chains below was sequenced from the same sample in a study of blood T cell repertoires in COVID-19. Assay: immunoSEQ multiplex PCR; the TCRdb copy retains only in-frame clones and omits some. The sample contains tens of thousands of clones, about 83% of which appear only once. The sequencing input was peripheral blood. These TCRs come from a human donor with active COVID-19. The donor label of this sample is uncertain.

CDR3 in amino acids: CASTPSNRGFCNEQFF. Written as DNA, the CDR3 is TGTGCCAGCACTCCATCTAACAGGGGGTTTTGCAATGAGCAGTTCTTC. V and J are TRBV7-3 and TRBJ2-1, with TRBD1 matching over 8 bases. The germline V gene has CDR1 SGHTA and CDR2 FQGTGA. The CDR3 runs 16 residues. Germline trimming cut 7 bases from V and 6 bases from J; bases unmatched to any gene: 14.

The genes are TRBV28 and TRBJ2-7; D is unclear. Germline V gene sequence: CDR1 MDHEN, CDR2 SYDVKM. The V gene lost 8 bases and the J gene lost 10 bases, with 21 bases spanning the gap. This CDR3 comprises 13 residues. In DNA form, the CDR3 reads TGTGCCAGCCGGCTCCGGTATGGCCAGGCCCAGTACTTC. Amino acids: CASRLRYGQAQYF.

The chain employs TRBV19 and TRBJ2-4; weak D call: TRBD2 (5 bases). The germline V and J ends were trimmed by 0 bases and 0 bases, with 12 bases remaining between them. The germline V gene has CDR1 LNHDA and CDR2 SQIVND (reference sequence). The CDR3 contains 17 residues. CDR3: CASSIDTAALAKNIQYF. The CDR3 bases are TGTGCCAGTAGTATAGATACAGCGGCGCTAGCCAAAAACATTCAGTACTTC.

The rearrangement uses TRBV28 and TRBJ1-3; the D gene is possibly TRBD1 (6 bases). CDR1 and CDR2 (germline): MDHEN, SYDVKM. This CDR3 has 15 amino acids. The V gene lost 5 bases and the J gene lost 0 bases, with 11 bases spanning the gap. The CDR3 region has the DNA TGTGCCAGCAGTCCGGACAGTTTCTCTGGAAACACCATATATTTT. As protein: CASSPDSFSGNTIYF.

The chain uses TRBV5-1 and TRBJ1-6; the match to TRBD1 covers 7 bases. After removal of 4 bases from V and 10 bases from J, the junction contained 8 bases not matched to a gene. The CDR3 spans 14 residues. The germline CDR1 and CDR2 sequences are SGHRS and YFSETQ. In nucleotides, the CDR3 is TGCGCCAGCAGCGGGGTGCAGGGGGGCTCACCCCTCCACTTT. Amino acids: CASSGVQGGSPLHF.

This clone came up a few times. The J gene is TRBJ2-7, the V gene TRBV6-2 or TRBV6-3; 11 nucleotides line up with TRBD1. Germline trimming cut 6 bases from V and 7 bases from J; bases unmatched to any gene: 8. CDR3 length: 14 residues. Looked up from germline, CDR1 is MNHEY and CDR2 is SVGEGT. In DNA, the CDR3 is TGTGCCAGCAGCAATCCTGGACAGGGGGCTGAGCAGTACTTC. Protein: CASSNPGQGAEQYF.

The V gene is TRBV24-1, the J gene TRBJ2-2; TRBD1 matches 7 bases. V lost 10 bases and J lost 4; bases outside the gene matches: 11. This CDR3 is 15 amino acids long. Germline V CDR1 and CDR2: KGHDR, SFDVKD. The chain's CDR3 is CATGATGEGTGELFF. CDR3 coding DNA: TGTGCCACAGGAGCTACAGGGGAAGGCACCGGGGAGCTGTTTTTT.

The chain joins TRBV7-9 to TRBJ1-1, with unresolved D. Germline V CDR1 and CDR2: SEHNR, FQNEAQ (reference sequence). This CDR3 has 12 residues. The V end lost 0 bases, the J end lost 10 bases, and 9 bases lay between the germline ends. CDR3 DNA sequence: TGTGCCAGCAGCTTAGCGGAAGGGAGAGCTTTCTTT. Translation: CASSLAEGRAFF.

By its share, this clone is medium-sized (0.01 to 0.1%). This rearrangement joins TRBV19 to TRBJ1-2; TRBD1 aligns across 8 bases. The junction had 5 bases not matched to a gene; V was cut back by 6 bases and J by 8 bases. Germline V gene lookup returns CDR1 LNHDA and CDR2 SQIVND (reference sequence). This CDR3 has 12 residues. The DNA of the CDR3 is TGTGCCAGTAGCAGGACAGGGCTCGGCTACACCTTC. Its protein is CASSRTGLGYTF.

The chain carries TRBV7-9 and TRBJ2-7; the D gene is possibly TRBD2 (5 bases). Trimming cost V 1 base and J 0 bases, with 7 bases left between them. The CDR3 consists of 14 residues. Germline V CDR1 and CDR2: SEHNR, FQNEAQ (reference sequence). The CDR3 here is CASSLEDYSYEQYF. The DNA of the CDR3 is TGTGCCAGCAGCTTAGAAGACTACTCCTACGAGCAGTACTTC.

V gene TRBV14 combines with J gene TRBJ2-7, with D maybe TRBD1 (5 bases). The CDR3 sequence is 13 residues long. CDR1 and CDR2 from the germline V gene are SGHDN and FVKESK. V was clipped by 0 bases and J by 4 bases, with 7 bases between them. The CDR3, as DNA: TGTGCCAGCAGCCAAGACAGGGATTACGAGCAGTACTTC. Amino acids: CASSQDRDYEQYF. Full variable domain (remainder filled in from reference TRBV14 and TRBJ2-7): EAGVTQFPSHSVIEKGQTVTLRCDPISGHDNLYWYRRVMGKEIKFLLHFVKESKQDESGMPNNRFLAERTGGTYSTLKVQPAELEDSGVYFCASSQDRDYEQYFGPGTRLTVT.

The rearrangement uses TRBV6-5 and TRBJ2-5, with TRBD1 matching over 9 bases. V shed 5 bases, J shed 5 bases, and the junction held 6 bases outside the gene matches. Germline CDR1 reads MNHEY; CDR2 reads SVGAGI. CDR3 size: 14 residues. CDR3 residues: CASSQDRGRETQYF. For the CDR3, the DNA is TGTGCCAGCAGTCAGGACAGGGGAAGGGAGACCCAGTACTTC.

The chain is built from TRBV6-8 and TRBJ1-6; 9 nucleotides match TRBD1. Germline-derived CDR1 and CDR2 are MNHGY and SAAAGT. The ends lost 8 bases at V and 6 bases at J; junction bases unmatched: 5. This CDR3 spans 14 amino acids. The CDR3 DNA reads TGTGCCAGCGGACCGGGACAGGGTAATTCACCCCTCCACTTT. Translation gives CASGPGQGNSPLHF.

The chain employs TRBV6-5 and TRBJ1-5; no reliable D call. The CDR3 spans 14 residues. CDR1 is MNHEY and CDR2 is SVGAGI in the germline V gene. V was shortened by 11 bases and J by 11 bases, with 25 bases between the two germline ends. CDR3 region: CARPGTWSGWTQHF. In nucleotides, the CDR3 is TGTGCCCGCCCAGGTACTTGGTCGGGGTGGACCCAGCATTTT.

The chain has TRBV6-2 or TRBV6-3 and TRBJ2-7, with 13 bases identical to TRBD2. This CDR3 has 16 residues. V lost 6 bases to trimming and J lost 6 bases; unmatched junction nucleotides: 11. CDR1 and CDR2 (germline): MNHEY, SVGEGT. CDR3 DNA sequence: TGTGCCAGCAGCCCAACCCCCGGGACTAGCGGGACCGAGCAGTACTTC. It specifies CASSPTPGTSGTEQYF.

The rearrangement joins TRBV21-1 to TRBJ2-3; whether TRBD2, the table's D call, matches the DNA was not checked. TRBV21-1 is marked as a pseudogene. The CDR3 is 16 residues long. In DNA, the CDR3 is TGTGCCAGCAGCATACTGACAGCGGGAGGAACAGATACGCAGTATTTT. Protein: CASSILTAGGTDTQYF.

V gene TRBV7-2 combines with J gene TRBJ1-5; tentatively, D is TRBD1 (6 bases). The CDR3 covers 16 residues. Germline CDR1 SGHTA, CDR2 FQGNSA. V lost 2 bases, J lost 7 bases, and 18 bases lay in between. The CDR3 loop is CASSLMGGGGLQPQHF. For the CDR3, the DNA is TGTGCCAGCAGCTTAATGGGAGGGGGGGGCCTACAGCCCCAGCATTTT. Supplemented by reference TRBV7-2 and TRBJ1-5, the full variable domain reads GAGVSQSPSNKVTEKGKDVELRCDPISGHTALYWYRQSLGQGLEFLIYFQGNSAPDKSGLPSDRFSAERTGGSVSTLTIQRTQQEDSAVYLCASSLMGGGGLQPQHFGDGTRLSIL.

CDR3 sequence (DNA): TGTGCCAGCAGCAAATCGTGGTCGGGGACAGGGAGCTCTGGGGCCAACGTCCTGACTTTC. Residues: CASSKSWSGTGSSGANVLTF. This chain uses TRBV21-1 with TRBJ2-6; whether TRBD1, the table's D call, matches the DNA was not checked. TRBV21-1 is marked as a pseudogene. CDR3 length equals 20 residues.

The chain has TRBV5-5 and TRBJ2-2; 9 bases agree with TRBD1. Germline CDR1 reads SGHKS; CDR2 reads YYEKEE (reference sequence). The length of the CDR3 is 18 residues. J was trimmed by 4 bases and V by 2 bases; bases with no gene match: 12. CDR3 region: CASSFLGGQGGATGELFF. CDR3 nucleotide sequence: TGTGCCAGCAGCTTTTTAGGGGGACAGGGCGGTGCCACCGGGGAGCTGTTTTTT.

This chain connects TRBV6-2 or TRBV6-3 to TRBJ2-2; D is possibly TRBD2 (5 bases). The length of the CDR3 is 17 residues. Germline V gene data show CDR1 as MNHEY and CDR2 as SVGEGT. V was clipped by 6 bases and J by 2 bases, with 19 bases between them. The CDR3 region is CASSPPGGLVNTGELFF. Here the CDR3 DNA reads TGTGCCAGCAGCCCCCCTGGAGGCCTAGTAAACACCGGGGAGCTGTTTTTT.

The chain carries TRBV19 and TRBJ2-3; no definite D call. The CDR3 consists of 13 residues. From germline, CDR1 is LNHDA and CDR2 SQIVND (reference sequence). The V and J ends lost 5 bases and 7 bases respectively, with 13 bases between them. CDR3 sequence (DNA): TGTGCCAGTAGTTCGCAAGCTAGGAATACGCAGTATTTT. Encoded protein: CASSSQARNTQYF.

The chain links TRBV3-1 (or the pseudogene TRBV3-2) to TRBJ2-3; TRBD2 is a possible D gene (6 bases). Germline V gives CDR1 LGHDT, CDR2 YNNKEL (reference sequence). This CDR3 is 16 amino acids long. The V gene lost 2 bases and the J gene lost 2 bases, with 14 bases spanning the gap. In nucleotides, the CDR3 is TGTGCCAGCAGCCAAATCGGAGGGCTATCCACAGATACGCAGTATTTT. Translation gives CASSQIGGLSTDTQYF.